This T cell receptor (beta chain) was identified during a study of CD8+ T cells in alopecia areata. Study details: At a dose of 5 to 10 mg twice daily, oral tofacitinib was given to treated patients. General observations from the study: Lesional scalp displayed greater clonality than normal scalp, most notably in alopecia totalis/universalis. Scalp clonality dropped significantly under tofacitinib, as did expanded CD8+ top-100 clones.

Treatment defined: oral pan-JAK inhibitor, 5-10 mg twice daily. About this clone itself: What it recognizes is unknown.

cDNA prepared by RNA extraction and subsequent reverse transcription served as the template for sequencing. Produced via immunoSEQ multiplex PCR; TCRdb's table is partial and in-frame only. Of some 180,000 clones listed, about 51% are singletons. Germline V gene data show CDR1 as LNHDA and CDR2 as SQIVND (reference sequence). The trim removed 4 bases at V and 1 base at J, leaving 0 bases unmatched. CDR3 size: 14 residues. The sample consisted of CD8+ T cells sorted from blood, taken between weeks 51 and 52, from a patient treated with tofacitinib. The chain uses TRBV19 and TRBJ2-3; 9 bases line up with TRBD2. The TCR comes from a human donor with alopecia areata. The CDR3 DNA reads as TGTGCCAGTAGTAAGCGGGGGGGCACAGATACGCAGTATTTT. It yields the protein CASSKRGGTDTQYF.